The 9 T cell receptor beta chains below were found in one sample sequenced in a study of beta chain features in type 1 diabetes. Whole-study findings and limits: Type 1 diabetes patients showed a moderate but significant shortening of TCRB CDR3s in all four CD4+ subsets.

cDNA synthesis used the whole RNA isolate, giving expressed TCRB sequences. Generated by immunoSEQ multiplex PCR, the TCRdb table keeps only in-frame clones and is missing some. This table has about 180,000 clones, almost 8% appearing once. Their antigen targets remain unknown. Source material: central memory CD4+ T cells from blood. All receptors derive from a man between 18 and 35 years old with type 1 diabetes.

The chain carries TRBV7-8 and TRBJ1-2, with a possible D match to TRBD1 (5 bases). V was clipped by 5 bases and J by 4 bases, with 20 bases between them. Germline V CDR1 and CDR2: SGHVS, FQNEAQ. The CDR3 has 16 residues. The CDR3 DNA reads as TGTGCCAGCAGCGCCCGGGACTGGGGACTCAGCTATGGCTACACCTTC. This codes for CASSARDWGLSYGYTF. The full variable domain, its missing parts supplied by reference TRBV7-8 and TRBJ1-2, is GAGVSQSPRYKVAKRGQDVALRCDPISGHVSLFWYQQALGQGPEFLTYFQNEAQLDKSGLPSDRFFAERPEGSVSTLKIQRTQQEDSAVYLCASSARDWGLSYGYTFGSGTRLTVV.

The chain has TRBV6-6 and TRBJ1-5; possible D gene TRBD1, 5 bases. Trimming left V 0 bases short and J 6 bases short, with 9 bases between. The length of the CDR3 is 14 residues. CDR1 and CDR2 from the germline V gene are MNHNY and SVGAGI (reference sequence). The CDR3 DNA is TGTGCCAGCAGTTACTCTAGGGGAAGTCAGCCCCAGCATTTT. Protein product: CASSYSRGSQPQHF.

V usage is TRBV7-9 and J usage is TRBJ2-5; D perhaps matches TRBD2 (5 bases). The V and J ends lost 1 base and 4 bases respectively, with 10 bases between them. The CDR3 runs to 14 residues. Germline V gene lookup returns CDR1 SEHNR and CDR2 FQNEAQ (reference sequence). The CDR3 sequence is CASSLESGGETQYF. The CDR3 DNA sequence: TGTGCCAGCAGCTTAGAAAGCGGCGGAGAGACCCAGTACTTC.

The chain combines TRBV5-5 with TRBJ2-4, with D possibly being TRBD1 (6 bases). CDR1 SGHKS and CDR2 YYEKEE come from the germline V gene (reference sequence). Trimming removed 1 base at V and 5 bases at J, with 7 bases between. CDR3 size: 13 residues. DNA of the CDR3: TGTGCCAGCAGCTTGAAGGGGGAAAACATTCAGTACTTC. Translation gives CASSLKGENIQYF.

The chain links TRBV7-2 to TRBJ2-2, with 8 bases aligning to TRBD2. The CDR3 totals 15 residues. J lost 7 bases, V lost 4 bases, and 8 bases had no gene match. Germline V gene data show CDR1 as SGHTA and CDR2 as FQGNSA. The CDR3 region is CASSSGGAMSGELFF. The CDR3 bases are TGTGCCAGCAGCTCCGGGGGGGCAATGAGCGGGGAGCTGTTTTTT.

This clone turned up a few times. The chain couples TRBV30 to TRBJ2-1; D gene ambiguous. The germline V and J ends were trimmed by 2 bases and 12 bases, with 14 bases remaining between them. Germline CDR1 is GTSNPN and CDR2 is SVGIG (reference sequence). CDR3 length: 12 amino acids. The CDR3 reads CAWSPRSPRQFF. The CDR3 coding sequence is TGTGCCTGGAGTCCCCGGTCCCCGAGGCAGTTCTTC.

The J gene is TRBJ2-3, the V gene TRBV5-1; 10 positions match TRBD2. This CDR3 contains 14 residues. The V gene's germline CDR1 is SGHRS and CDR2 YFSETQ. Trimming cost V 1 base and J 4 bases; bases outside gene matches: 0. This CDR3 is CASSLSGGADTQYF. In DNA form, the CDR3 reads TGCGCCAGCAGCTTGAGCGGGGGGGCAGATACGCAGTATTTT. Full variable domain (remainder filled in from reference TRBV5-1 and TRBJ2-3): KAGVTQTPRYLIKTRGQQVTLSCSPISGHRSVSWYQQTPGQGLQFLFEYFSETQRNKGNFPGRFSGRQFSNSRSEMNVSTLELGDSALYLCASSLSGGADTQYFGPGTRLTVL.

V and J are TRBV21-1 and TRBJ2-5; the table's D call TRBD2 went unverified against the DNA. TRBV21-1 counts as a pseudogene. The CDR3 has 16 residues. The CDR3 coding sequence is TGTGCCAGCAGCAAAGGAGAGGAGGATCCGACGGAGACCCAGTACTTC. Residues: CASSKGEEDPTETQYF.

The chain links TRBV25-1 to TRBJ2-1, with 8 bases matching TRBD2. The germline V gene encodes CDR1 MGHDK and CDR2 SYGVNS. Losses at the gene ends were 5 bases for V and 9 bases for J; bases not matched to a gene: 6. The CDR3 length is 13 residues. The CDR3 region has the DNA TGTGCCAGCAGTTGGGAGCGGGAGTTTGAGCAGTTCTTC. Residues: CASSWEREFEQFF.